This TCR beta chain was captured in a study of T cells in Graves' hyperthyroidism and ophthalmopathy. Study summary: Any treatment followed the collection of peripheral blood at initial diagnosis. Whole-study results and caveats: Researchers report that a 13 V-J model separated ophthalmopathy from stable hyperthyroidism.

This clonotype was seen ten or more times. The antigen remains unidentified. What was amplified from RNA transcripts were TCR beta CDR3 regions. A set of HTBI primers served as the primers for a first-round RT-PCR of the TCR CDR3. TCRdb passed the multiplex PCR reads through MiXCR, listing each CDR3 protein once. The sample carries around 600,000 distinct CDR3 sequences, approximately 16% recorded once. Germline loops: CDR1 GTSNPN, CDR2 SVGIG (reference sequence). The CDR3 has 13 amino acids. The V segment lost 4 bases and the J segment 5 bases; nucleotides outside the gene matches: 5. The V gene is TRBV30, the J gene TRBJ1-5, with 7 bases identical to TRBD1. The receptor comes from a woman in her forties with Graves' ophthalmopathy. The sample comprised blood. CDR3: CAWNRDSDQPQHF. The DNA for the CDR3 is TGTGCCTGGAATAGGGACAGCGATCAGCCCCAGCATTTT.